A selection of T cell receptor beta chains follows, all from one sample in a study of blood T cell repertoires in COVID-19. TCRdb's copy holds only in-frame clones and misses some; the assay was immunoSEQ multiplex PCR. Among around 140,000 clones listed, approximately 80% were seen once. The sample comprised peripheral blood. Receptor source: a human donor in a cohort sampled during active COVID-19. CDR3s include the opening cysteine and the closing phenylalanine or tryptophan. A D gene is named only where the DNA matches it firmly. Size tells how often a clone was seen (once, few, many) or the class of an expanded clone, and some rows leave it out.

size	J	V	D	CDR3	DNA
-	TRBJ2-3	TRBV5-1	TRBD2	CASSLQREARTDTQYF	TGCGCCAGCAGCTTGCAGCGGGAGGCCCGCACAGATACGCAGTATTTT
-	TRBJ2-2	TRBV6-1	TRBD2	CASSELAGVSGELFF	TGTGCCAGCAGTGAATTAGCGGGAGTCAGCGGGGAGCTGTTTTTT
-	TRBJ1-5	TRBV28	-	CASSLRTAFINQPQHF	TGTGCCAGCAGCCTCAGGACAGCTTTCATCAATCAGCCCCAGCATTTT
-	TRBJ2-7	TRBV19	TRBD2	CASHGGDAYEQYF	TGTGCCAGTCACGGGGGGGATGCCTACGAGCAGTACTTC
-	TRBJ2-2	TRBV6-5	TRBD1	CASRLDRGSTGELFF	TGTGCCAGCCGCTTGGACAGGGGGAGTACCGGGGAGCTGTTTTTT
-	TRBJ2-5	TRBV13	-	CASSLPGQETQYF	TGTGCCAGCAGCTTACCGGGTCAAGAGACCCAGTACTTC
-	TRBJ1-4	TRBV5-4	TRBD1	CASSSQLGGSEKLFF	TGTGCCAGCAGCTCCCAATTAGGGGGCTCGGAAAAACTGTTTTTT
-	TRBJ2-3	TRBV3-1/TRBV3-2	TRBD1	CASSQLTGGADTQYF	TGTGCCAGCAGCCAACTAACAGGGGGCGCAGATACGCAGTATTTT
-	TRBJ2-5	TRBV7-9	TRBD2	CASSTIGGTTSGAQETQYF	TGTGCCAGCAGCACAATAGGGGGCACTACTAGCGGGGCACAAGAGACCCAGTACTTC
-	TRBJ2-7	TRBV7-8	-	CASSSGHSYEQYF	TGTGCCAGCAGCTCGGGACATTCCTACGAGCAGTACTTC
once	TRBJ2-2	TRBV9	-	CASSVATRDTGELFF	TGTGCCAGCAGCGTAGCTACGAGGGACACCGGGGAGCTGTTTTTT
-	TRBJ2-1	TRBV25-1	TRBD2	CASRLAGYNEQFF	TGTGCCAGCAGGCTAGCGGGCTACAATGAGCAGTTCTTC
once	TRBJ1-3	TRBV28	-	CASSTDSSGNTIYF	TGTGCCAGCAGCACCGACAGCTCTGGAAACACCATATATTTT
-	TRBJ1-2	TRBV6-5	-	CASRAPGLNYGYTF	TGTGCCAGCAGAGCTCCGGGACTGAACTATGGCTACACCTTC
-	TRBJ1-1	TRBV5-1	-	CASSREGVNTEAFF	TGCGCCAGCAGCCGAGAGGGGGTGAACACTGAAGCTTTCTTT
-	TRBJ2-1	TRBV6-5	-	CASSRSSPLYNEQFF	TGTGCCAGCAGTCGTTCTTCTCCCCTCTACAATGAGCAGTTCTTC
-	TRBJ1-5	TRBV7-9	-	CASSLSSTGSNQPQHF	TGTGCCAGCAGCTTATCCTCGACCGGGAGCAATCAGCCCCAGCATTTT
few	TRBJ2-7	TRBV7-3	TRBD1	CASSPGQGTAYEQYF	TGTGCCAGCAGCCCGGGACAGGGGACCGCCTACGAGCAGTACTTC
-	TRBJ2-3	TRBV6-5	-	CASSRDFRHTQYF	TGTGCCAGCAGTCGGGACTTTCGACATACGCAGTATTTT
-	TRBJ2-1	TRBV11-2	TRBD2	CASSLDPRTSGSGYNEQFF	TGTGCCAGCAGCTTAGATCCCCGGACTAGCGGGAGCGGGTACAATGAGCAGTTCTTC
-	TRBJ2-7	TRBV27	TRBD2	CASSLSGRAGGRGYEQYF	TGTGCCAGCAGTTTATCGGGTCGAGCGGGAGGGAGAGGCTACGAGCAGTACTTC
few	TRBJ2-4	TRBV18	TRBD1	CASSPLTGSAKNIQYF	TGTGCCAGCTCACCACTGACAGGGAGTGCCAAAAACATTCAGTACTTC
-	TRBJ1-2	TRBV4-3	TRBD1	CASSHPGGYGYTF	TGCGCCAGCAGCCACCCAGGGGGATATGGCTACACCTTC
-	TRBJ1-4	TRBV28	-	CASSNGQFNEKLFF	TGTGCCAGCAGTAACGGACAGTTTAATGAAAAACTGTTTTTT
few	TRBJ1-2	TRBV5-1	TRBD1	CASSPTTGGGGYTF	TGCGCCAGCAGCCCAACTACAGGGGGCGGAGGCTACACCTTC
-	TRBJ2-7	TRBV19	TRBD2	CASSRAGREVGYEQYF	TGTGCCAGTAGCCGCGCAGGGCGGGAGGTAGGATACGAGCAGTACTTC
-	TRBJ1-1	TRBV7-9	TRBD1	CASSPRNGQGAVEAFF	TGTGCCAGCAGCCCCCGAAACGGTCAGGGGGCGGTTGAAGCTTTCTTT
-	TRBJ2-1	TRBV9	TRBD1	CASSARTGGAYNEQFF	TGTGCCAGCAGCGCCCGGACAGGGGGGGCCTACAATGAGCAGTTCTTC
-	TRBJ2-3	TRBV29-1	TRBD2	CSVERASGSKYTQYF	TGCAGCGTTGAAAGGGCTAGCGGGAGTAAGTATACGCAGTATTTT
-	TRBJ2-3	TRBV4-3	TRBD2	CASSQGGGYRSTDTQYF	TGCGCCAGCAGCCAAGGGGGGGGGTATAGGAGCACAGATACGCAGTATTTT
-	TRBJ2-1	TRBV4-2	TRBD1	CASSQGQGATDEQFF	TGTGCCAGCAGCCAAGGACAGGGGGCGACGGATGAGCAGTTCTTC
few	TRBJ1-1	TRBV3-1/TRBV3-2	-	CASSHSSGGGEAFF	TGTGCCAGCAGCCACTCTTCGGGGGGCGGTGAAGCTTTCTTT
-	TRBJ2-1	TRBV6-6	TRBD2	CASSYGGVHNEQFF	TGTGCCAGCAGTTACGGGGGGGTCCACAATGAGCAGTTCTTC
few	TRBJ2-7	TRBV28	-	CASSFFAGSYEQYF	TGTGCCAGCAGTTTCTTCGCGGGATCGTACGAGCAGTACTTC
once	TRBJ2-7	TRBV18	TRBD1	CASSPVRGTYEQYF	TGTGCCAGCTCACCAGTCAGGGGGACCTACGAGCAGTACTTC
once	TRBJ2-1	TRBV4-1	TRBD2	CASSQGPSGYNEQFF	TGCGCCAGCAGCCAAGGTCCTAGCGGATACAATGAGCAGTTCTTC
-	TRBJ2-1	TRBV7-9	TRBD1	CASSSPGQGRPPVF	TGTGCCAGCAGCTCCCCGGGACAGGGGCGTCCACCAGTCTTC
-	TRBJ1-1	TRBV6-5	TRBD1	CASSNRGQTEAFF	TGTGCCAGCAGTAACAGGGGGCAAACTGAAGCTTTCTTT
-	TRBJ2-5	TRBV5-1	TRBD2	CASSLGTSLPQETQYF	TGCGCCAGCAGCTTGGGGACTAGCTTACCCCAAGAGACCCAGTACTTC
-	TRBJ2-2	TRBV7-2	-	CASSLVRGAPPGGELFF	TGTGCCAGCAGCTTAGTACGGGGGGCCCCTCCGGGCGGGGAGCTGTTTTTT
-	TRBJ2-4	TRBV3-1/TRBV3-2	TRBD2	CASSPFGLAGVGKNIQYF	TGTGCCAGCAGCCCGTTCGGACTAGCGGGAGTCGGCAAAAACATTCAGTACTTC
-	TRBJ2-7	TRBV19	-	CASSPTLGGVSEQYF	TGTGCCAGTAGTCCGACTCTAGGAGGGGTTAGCGAGCAGTACTTC
-	TRBJ2-3	TRBV7-6	-	CASSLSWYFTDTQYF	TGTGCCAGCAGCTTATCGTGGTACTTCACAGATACGCAGTATTTT
-	TRBJ1-5	TRBV27	TRBD1	CASSPGTGFVQPQHF	TGTGCCAGCAGTCCCGGGACAGGTTTTGTTCAGCCCCAGCATTTT
-	TRBJ2-7	TRBV6-6	-	CASSPRGGMGYEQYF	TGTGCCAGCAGTCCCCGGGGAGGTATGGGCTACGAGCAGTACTTC
-	TRBJ1-1	TRBV7-2	-	CASSLTSGNTEAFF	TGTGCCAGCAGCTTAACGTCAGGGAACACTGAAGCTTTCTTT
once	TRBJ2-5	TRBV19	TRBD2	CASKDGSGRAGETQYF	TGTGCCAGTAAGGATGGGAGCGGGAGGGCCGGTGAGACCCAGTACTTC
-	TRBJ2-2	TRBV5-3	TRBD1	CARRRTGGLPGELFF	TGTGCCAGAAGAAGAACAGGGGGCCTCCCCGGGGAGCTGTTTTTT
few	TRBJ2-5	TRBV18	-	CASSPPGIYQETQYF	TGTGCCAGCTCACCCCCCGGGATTTACCAAGAGACCCAGTACTTC
once	TRBJ2-5	TRBV2	-	CASGISGPEWETQYF	TGTGCCAGCGGCATAAGCGGGCCAGAATGGGAGACCCAGTACTTC
-	TRBJ2-7	TRBV3-1/TRBV3-2	TRBD1	CASSQETGFFHEQYF	TGTGCCAGCAGCCAAGAGACAGGGTTTTTCCACGAGCAGTACTTC